Listed here is a single TCR beta chain. The data originate from a study of blood T cell repertoires in COVID-19. Whole-study context: Samples of COVID-19 (acute and convalescent) were obtained from the United States, Italy and Spain. In each case, the material was cDNA or gDNA derived from T cells, B-cell-depleted T cells, or PBMCs.

In the original analysis: Quantification of nucleated cells was approximated via reference gene primer amplification. Clones were sequenced by immunoSEQ multiplex PCR, and TCRdb holds only the in-frame ones, with some missing. That table supplies the V and J calls and clone size; D and trimming were determined from the DNA. Among about 75,000 clones listed, about 87% were seen once. The CDR3 length is 16 residues. CDR1 MGHRA and CDR2 YSYEKL come from the germline V gene. V was clipped by 1 base and J by 2 bases; unmatched bases: 6. V is TRBV4-1 and J is TRBJ2-7, with TRBD2 matching 9 bases. The specimen was peripheral blood. The TCR sequence derives from a human donor in a cohort sampled during active COVID-19. CDR3 in DNA: TGCGCCAGCAGCCAAGTTTTGGCGGGAGGGCCCTACGAGCAGTACTTC. It specifies CASSQVLAGGPYEQYF.